Listed here is a single T cell receptor (beta chain). The sample comes from a study of blood T cells in healthy people across ages. Alongside a J-beta primer mix, a sample-barcoded 5' primer served in a second PCR lasting roughly 6 to 11 cycles. Through a template-switch adaptor with 12 random nucleotides, each cDNA molecule received a tag. TCRdb itself ran the 5' RACE reads through MiXCR, one entry per CDR3 protein. The sample yields more than 700,000 distinct CDR3 sequences, about half seen once. Donors gave around 10 milliliters of peripheral blood apiece. Total RNA was extracted at no less than 5.5 micrograms per sample. The CDR3 loop spans 14 amino acids. V dropped 4 bases and J dropped 6 bases, with 15 bases sitting between them. CDR1 is MGHRA and CDR2 is YSYEKL in the germline V gene.

This sequence joins TRBV4-1 and TRBJ1-2; the D gene is possibly TRBD1 (5 bases). This clonotype was obtained from a man older than 75 in good health. The sequencing input was blood. As DNA, the CDR3 is TGCGCCAGCAGCCGCGCCTGGGGGACGGATGGCTACACCTTC. Its protein product is CASSRAWGTDGYTF.